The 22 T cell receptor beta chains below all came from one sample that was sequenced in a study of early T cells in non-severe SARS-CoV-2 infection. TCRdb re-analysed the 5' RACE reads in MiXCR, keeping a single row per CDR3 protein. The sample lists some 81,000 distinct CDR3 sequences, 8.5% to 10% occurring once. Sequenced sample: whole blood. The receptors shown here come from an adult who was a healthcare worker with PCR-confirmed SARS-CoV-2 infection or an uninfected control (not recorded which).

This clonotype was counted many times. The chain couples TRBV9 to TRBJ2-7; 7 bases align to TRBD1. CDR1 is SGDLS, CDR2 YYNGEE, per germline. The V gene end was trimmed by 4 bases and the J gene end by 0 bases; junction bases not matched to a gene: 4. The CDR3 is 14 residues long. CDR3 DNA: TGTGCCAGCAGCAAGGGACAGAGCTCCTACGAGCAGTACTTC. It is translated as CASSKGQSSYEQYF.

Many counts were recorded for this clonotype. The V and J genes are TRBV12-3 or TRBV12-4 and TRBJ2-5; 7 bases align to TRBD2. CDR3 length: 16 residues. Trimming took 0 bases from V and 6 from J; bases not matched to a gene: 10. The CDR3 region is CASSLAQEAGLKTQYF. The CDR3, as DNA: TGTGCCAGCAGTTTAGCGCAGGAAGCGGGACTAAAGACCCAGTACTTC.

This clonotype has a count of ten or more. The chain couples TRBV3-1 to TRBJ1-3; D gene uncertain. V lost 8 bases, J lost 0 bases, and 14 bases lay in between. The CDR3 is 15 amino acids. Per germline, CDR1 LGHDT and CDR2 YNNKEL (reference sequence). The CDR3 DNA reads TGTGCCAGCCGGGCAGCGGTTTTCTCTGGAAACACCATATATTTT. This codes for CASRAAVFSGNTIYF.

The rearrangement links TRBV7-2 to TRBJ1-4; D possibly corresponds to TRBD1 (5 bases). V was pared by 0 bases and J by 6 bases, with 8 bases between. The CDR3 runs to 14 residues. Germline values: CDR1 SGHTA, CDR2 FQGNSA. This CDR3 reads CASSLAGRDEKLFF. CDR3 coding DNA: TGTGCCAGCAGCTTAGCGGGGCGCGATGAAAAACTGTTTTTT.

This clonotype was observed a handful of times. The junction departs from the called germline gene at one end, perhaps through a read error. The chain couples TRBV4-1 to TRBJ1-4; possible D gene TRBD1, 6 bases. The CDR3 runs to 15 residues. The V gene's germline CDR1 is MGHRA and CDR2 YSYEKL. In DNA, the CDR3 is TGCGCCGGCAGCCAACCGGGACAAGGCTCTGAAAAACTGTTTTTT. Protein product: CAGSQPGQGSEKLFF.

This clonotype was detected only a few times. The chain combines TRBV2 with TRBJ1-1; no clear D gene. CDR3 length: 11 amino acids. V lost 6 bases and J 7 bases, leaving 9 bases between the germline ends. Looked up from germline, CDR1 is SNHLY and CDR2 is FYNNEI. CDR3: CASRGGNEAFF. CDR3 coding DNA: TGTGCCAGCAGAGGAGGGAATGAAGCTTTCTTT.

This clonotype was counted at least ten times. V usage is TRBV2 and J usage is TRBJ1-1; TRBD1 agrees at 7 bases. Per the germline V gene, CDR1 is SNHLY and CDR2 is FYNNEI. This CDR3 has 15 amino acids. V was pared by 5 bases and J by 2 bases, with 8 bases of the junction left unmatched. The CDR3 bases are TGTGCCAGCAGTTTGGTGTCAGGGGGTAACACTGAAGCTTTCTTT. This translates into CASSLVSGGNTEAFF.

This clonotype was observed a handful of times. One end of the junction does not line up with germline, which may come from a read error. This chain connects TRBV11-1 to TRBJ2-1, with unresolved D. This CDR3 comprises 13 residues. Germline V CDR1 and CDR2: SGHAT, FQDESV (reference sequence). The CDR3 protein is CVSTSETFGEQFF. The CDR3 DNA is TGTGTCAGCACCTCCGAGACTTTCGGTGAGCAGTTCTTC.

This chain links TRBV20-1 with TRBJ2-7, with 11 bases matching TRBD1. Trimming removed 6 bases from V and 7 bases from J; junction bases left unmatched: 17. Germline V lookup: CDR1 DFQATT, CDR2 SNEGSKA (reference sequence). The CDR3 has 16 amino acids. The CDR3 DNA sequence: TGCAGTGCGGCTAGGGGTGCGGGACAGGGGGTAGGGGAGCAGTACTTC. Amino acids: CSAARGAGQGVGEQYF.

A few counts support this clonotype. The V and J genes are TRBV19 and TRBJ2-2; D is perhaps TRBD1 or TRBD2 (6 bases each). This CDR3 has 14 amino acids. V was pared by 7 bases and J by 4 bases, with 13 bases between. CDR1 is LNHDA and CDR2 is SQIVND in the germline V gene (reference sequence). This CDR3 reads CASNKPGATGELFF. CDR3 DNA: TGTGCCAGTAACAAGCCGGGGGCCACCGGGGAGCTGTTTTTT. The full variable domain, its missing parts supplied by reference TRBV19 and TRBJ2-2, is DGGITQSPKYLFRKEGQNVTLSCEQNLNHDAMYWYRQDPGQGLRLIYYSQIVNDFQKGDIAEGYSVSREKKESFPLTVTSAQKNPTAFYLCASNKPGATGELFFGEGSRLTVL.

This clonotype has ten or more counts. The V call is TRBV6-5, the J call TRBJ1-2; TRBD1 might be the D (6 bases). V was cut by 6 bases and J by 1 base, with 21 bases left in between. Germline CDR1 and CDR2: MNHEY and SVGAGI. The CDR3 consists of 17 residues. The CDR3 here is CASRPVWDKTFNYGYTF. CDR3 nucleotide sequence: TGTGCCAGCAGGCCCGTTTGGGACAAAACCTTTAACTATGGCTACACCTTC.

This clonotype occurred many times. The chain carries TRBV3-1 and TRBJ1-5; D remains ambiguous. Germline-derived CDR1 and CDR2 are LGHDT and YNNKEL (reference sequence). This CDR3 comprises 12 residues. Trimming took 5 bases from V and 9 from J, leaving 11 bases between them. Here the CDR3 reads CASSNMPGPQHF. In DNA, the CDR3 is TGTGCCAGCAGCAATATGCCCGGGCCCCAGCATTTT.

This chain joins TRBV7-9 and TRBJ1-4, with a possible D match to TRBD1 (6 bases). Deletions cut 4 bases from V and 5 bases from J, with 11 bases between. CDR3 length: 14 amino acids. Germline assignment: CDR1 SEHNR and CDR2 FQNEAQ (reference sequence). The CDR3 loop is CASSSRQANEKLFF. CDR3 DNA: TGTGCCAGCAGCTCCAGACAGGCGAATGAAAAACTGTTTTTT.

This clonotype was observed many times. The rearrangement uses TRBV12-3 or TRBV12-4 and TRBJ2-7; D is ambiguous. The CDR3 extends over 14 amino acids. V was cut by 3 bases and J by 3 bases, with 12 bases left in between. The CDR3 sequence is CASSFKKSNYEQYF. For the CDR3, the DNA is TGTGCCAGCAGTTTTAAAAAGTCAAACTACGAGCAGTACTTC.

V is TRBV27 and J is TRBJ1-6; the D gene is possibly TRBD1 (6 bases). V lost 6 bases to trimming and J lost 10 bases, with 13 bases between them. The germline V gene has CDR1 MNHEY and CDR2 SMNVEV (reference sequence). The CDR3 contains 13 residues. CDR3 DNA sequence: TGTGCCAGCAGACCCAGGGGTTTCTCACCCCTCCACTTT. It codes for CASRPRGFSPLHF.

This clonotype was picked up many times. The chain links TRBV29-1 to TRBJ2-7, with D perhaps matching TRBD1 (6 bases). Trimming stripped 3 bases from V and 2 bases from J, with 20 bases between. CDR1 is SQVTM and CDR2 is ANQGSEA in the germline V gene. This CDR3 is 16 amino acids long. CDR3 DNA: TGCAGCGTTGACTGGTTTGAGGGGGAGCCAACCTACGAGCAGTACTTC. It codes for CSVDWFEGEPTYEQYF.

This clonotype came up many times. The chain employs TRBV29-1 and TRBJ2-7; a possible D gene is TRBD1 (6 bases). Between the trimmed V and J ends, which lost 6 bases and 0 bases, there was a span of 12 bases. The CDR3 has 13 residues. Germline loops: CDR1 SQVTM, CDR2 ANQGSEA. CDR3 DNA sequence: TGCAGCGTCAGGGGAACCCGCTCCTACGAGCAGTACTTC. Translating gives CSVRGTRSYEQYF.

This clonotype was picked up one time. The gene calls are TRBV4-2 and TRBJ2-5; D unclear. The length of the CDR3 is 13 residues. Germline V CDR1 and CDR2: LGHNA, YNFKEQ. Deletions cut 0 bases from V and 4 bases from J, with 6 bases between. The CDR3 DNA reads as TGTGCCAGCAGCCAAGATTATGGAGAGACCCAGTACTTC. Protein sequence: CASSQDYGETQYF.

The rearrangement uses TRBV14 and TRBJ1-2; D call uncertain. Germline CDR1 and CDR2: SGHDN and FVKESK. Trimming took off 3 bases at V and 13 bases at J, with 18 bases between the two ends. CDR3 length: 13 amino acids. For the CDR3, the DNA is TGTGCCAGCAGCCACTCGGGTGGGGTTCCCAGCACCTTC. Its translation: CASSHSGGVPSTF.

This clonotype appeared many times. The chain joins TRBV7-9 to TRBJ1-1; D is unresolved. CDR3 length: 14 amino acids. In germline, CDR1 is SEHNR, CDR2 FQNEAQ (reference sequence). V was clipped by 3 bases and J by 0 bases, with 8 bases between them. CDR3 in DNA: TGTGCCAGCAGCTTTCAGGCGGTGAACACTGAAGCTTTCTTT. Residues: CASSFQAVNTEAFF. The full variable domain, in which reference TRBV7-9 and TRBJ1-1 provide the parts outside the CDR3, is DTGVSQNPRHKITKRGQNVTFRCDPISEHNRLYWYRQTLGQGPEFLTYFQNEAQLEKSRLLSDRFSAERPKGSFSTLEIQRTEQGDSAMYLCASSFQAVNTEAFFGQGTRLTVV.

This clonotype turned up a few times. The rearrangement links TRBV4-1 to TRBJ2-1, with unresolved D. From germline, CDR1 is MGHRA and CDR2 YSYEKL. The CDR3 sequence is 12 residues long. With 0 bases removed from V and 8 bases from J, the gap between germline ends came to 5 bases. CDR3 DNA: TGCGCCAGCAGCCAAGACAAGGATGAGCAGTTCTTC. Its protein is CASSQDKDEQFF.

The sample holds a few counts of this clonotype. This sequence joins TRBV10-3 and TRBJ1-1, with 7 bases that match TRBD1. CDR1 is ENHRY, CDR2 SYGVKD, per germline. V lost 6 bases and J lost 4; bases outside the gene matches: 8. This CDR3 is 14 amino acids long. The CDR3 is CAISQGGRGTEAFF. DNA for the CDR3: TGTGCCATCAGCCAAGGGGGCCGGGGCACTGAAGCTTTCTTT.